Listed here are 20 T cell receptor beta chains from one sample, sequenced in a study of glioma-infiltrating T cells after dendritic cell vaccination. Time point meaning: after dendritic cell vaccination, including at tumor progression/relapse. TCRdb keeps only in-frame clones here, not all; method: immunoSEQ multiplex PCR. The sample lists roughly 100,000 clones; 90% were seen once. The sequences come from blood, collected after dendritic cell vaccination. The receptors originated from a human donor with glioblastoma.

The chain is built from TRBV2 and TRBJ2-6; 10 bases are a match to TRBD1. This CDR3 has 17 amino acids. Germline V CDR1 and CDR2: SNHLY, FYNNEI. With V trimmed by 5 bases and J by 2 bases, 6 bases remained unmatched. The CDR3: CASSSGQGRPGANVLTF. The CDR3 DNA reads TGTGCCAGCAGTTCGGGACAGGGGAGACCTGGGGCCAACGTCCTGACTTTC.

Comments on this clone: Other DNA sequences in this sample translate to the same CDR3. The chain carries TRBV30 and TRBJ2-5, with D tentatively TRBD2 (5 bases). The CDR3 contains 12 residues. V was clipped by 2 bases and J by 5 bases, with 9 bases between them. CDR1 is GTSNPN, CDR2 SVGIG, per germline (reference sequence). The CDR3 spells CAWSPRGETQYF. CDR3 nucleotides: TGTGCCTGGAGTCCCAGAGGGGAGACCCAGTACTTC. The full variable domain, with the rest looked up from reference TRBV30 and TRBJ2-5, is SQTIHQWPATLVQPVGSPLSLECTVEGTSNPNLYWYRQAAGRGLQLLFYSVGIGQISSEVPQNLSASRPQDRQFILSSKKLLLSDSGFYLCAWSPRGETQYFGPGTRLLVL.

CDR3 nucleotides: TGTGCCAGCAGCACAACAGGCACCGGGGAGCTGTTTTTT. It specifies CASSTTGTGELFF. The chain couples TRBV7-3 to TRBJ2-2, with D tentatively TRBD1 (5 bases). Per germline, CDR1 SGHTA and CDR2 FQGTGA. Trimming removed 5 bases from V and 4 bases from J, with 8 bases in between. The CDR3 runs to 13 residues.

This chain joins TRBV2 and TRBJ2-1, with a possible D match to TRBD2 (7 bases). The CDR3 covers 15 residues. Germline CDR1 is SNHLY and CDR2 is FYNNEI. Deletions cut 0 bases from V and 9 bases from J, with 15 bases between. The CDR3, as DNA: TGTGCCAGCAGTGAAGCGCTTCGGGGGGCAGGTGAGCAGTTCTTC. Its translation: CASSEALRGAGEQFF.

This chain connects TRBV5-4 to TRBJ2-2; 9 positions agree with TRBD2. The CDR3 runs to 15 residues. The ends lost 4 bases at V and 3 bases at J; junction bases unmatched: 4. Germline V gene data show CDR1 as SGHNT and CDR2 as YYREEE (reference sequence). DNA of the CDR3: TGTGCCAGCAGCGCGGGAGGGCCGGACACCGGGGAGCTGTTTTTT. This codes for CASSAGGPDTGELFF.

The V call is TRBV2, the J call TRBJ2-5, with D possibly matching TRBD1 (5 bases). The CDR3 is 12 amino acids. Germline CDR1 SNHLY, CDR2 FYNNEI. Trimming took 6 bases from V and 0 from J, leaving 5 bases between them. This CDR3 is CASRQDQETQYF. The CDR3 nucleotides read TGTGCCAGCAGACAGGACCAAGAGACCCAGTACTTC.

The CDR3 nucleotides are TGTGCCAGCTACGGCCGGGGGAGAACTGAAGCTTTCTTT. Amino acid sequence: CASYGRGRTEAFF. The V and J genes are TRBV6-1 and TRBJ1-1, with a weak D call TRBD1 (5 bases). CDR3 length: 13 amino acids. Trimming stripped 8 bases from V and 5 bases from J, with 15 bases between. The germline gives CDR1 MNHNS, CDR2 SASEGT.

The chain carries TRBV5-6 and TRBJ2-1; 8 bases are shared with TRBD2. Trimming at V came to 1 base and at J to 4 bases, leaving 4 bases not matched to a gene. The CDR3 covers 15 residues. In germline, CDR1 is SGHDT, CDR2 YYEEEE. CDR3 DNA: TGTGCCAGCAGCTTGTTGCCTAGCGGGTACAATGAGCAGTTCTTC. Translated: CASSLLPSGYNEQFF.

V and J are TRBV5-4 and TRBJ1-1; D is uncertain. The V gene lost 0 bases and the J gene lost 2 bases, with 5 bases spanning the gap. The CDR3 contains 13 residues. The germline CDR1 and CDR2 sequences are SGHNT and YYREEE (reference sequence). The CDR3 sequence is CASSLARNTEAFF. The CDR3 DNA sequence: TGTGCCAGCAGCTTGGCCAGAAACACTGAAGCTTTCTTT.

This clone was seen just once. The chain uses TRBV5-1 and TRBJ2-5; D perhaps matches TRBD2 (6 bases). This CDR3 spans 15 amino acids. Germline V gene lookup returns CDR1 SGHRS and CDR2 YFSETQ. V lost 0 bases and J lost 4, with 13 bases in between. The chain's CDR3 is CASSLARVSGETQYF. The CDR3, as DNA: TGCGCCAGCAGCTTGGCCAGGGTTAGCGGAGAGACCCAGTACTTC.

This clone was observed a single time. This sequence joins TRBV7-6 and TRBJ2-5, with 10 bases identical to TRBD1. The CDR3 sequence is 16 residues long. The junction had 10 bases not matched to a gene; V was cut back by 5 bases and J by 4 bases. Germline values: CDR1 SGHVS, CDR2 FNYEAQ. CDR3 protein: CASSPPGTGAGETQYF. CDR3 DNA sequence: TGTGCCAGCAGCCCACCCGGGACAGGGGCAGGAGAGACCCAGTACTTC.

The chain links TRBV9 to TRBJ2-5; D not certain. Gene TRBJ2-7 matches the end of the DNA better, so the J call may be wrong. Germline values: CDR1 SGDLS, CDR2 YYNGEE. The CDR3 runs to 13 residues. This CDR3 reads CASSPSPTYEQYF. For the CDR3, the DNA is TGTGCCAGCAGCCCGAGCCCCACCTACGAGCAGTACTTC.

This chain connects TRBV29-1 to TRBJ2-5; TRBD1 matches at 10 bases. The J call could be wrong; TRBJ2-7 is a better fit for the DNA end. The germline V gene encodes CDR1 SQVTM and CDR2 ANQGSEA. The CDR3 has 12 residues. The CDR3 nucleotides are TGCAGCGCTGGACAGGGGGCCTACGAGCAGTACTTC. Protein product: CSAGQGAYEQYF.

The chain combines TRBV28 with TRBJ1-5; D is unresolved. CDR3 length: 17 residues. Between the trimmed V and J ends, which lost 4 bases and 0 bases, there was a span of 16 bases. Looked up from germline, CDR1 is MDHEN and CDR2 is SYDVKM. The CDR3 protein is CASSSEAGGYSNQPQHF. The CDR3 DNA reads TGTGCCAGCAGTTCCGAGGCGGGCGGATATAGCAATCAGCCCCAGCATTTT.

The chain is built from TRBV2 and TRBJ2-1; 8 nucleotides align to TRBD1. From germline, CDR1 is SNHLY and CDR2 FYNNEI. The CDR3 sequence is 13 residues long. J lost 7 bases, V lost 9 bases, and 8 bases had no gene match. CDR3 sequence (DNA): TGTGCCAGGTTTAGGACAGGGAAAAATGAGCAGTTCTTC. This encodes CARFRTGKNEQFF.

CDR3 coding DNA: TGTGCCAGCAGTGTCCCGGACAGGTGTGATTACAATCAGCCCCAGCATTTT. It is translated as CASSVPDRCDYNQPQHF. The V and J genes are TRBV25-1 and TRBJ1-5; 7 positions agree with TRBD1. Trimming removed 4 bases from V and 3 bases from J; junction bases left unmatched: 12. Germline loops: CDR1 MGHDK, CDR2 SYGVNS. The length of the CDR3 is 17 residues. The variable domain in full, completed from reference TRBV25-1 and TRBJ1-5, reads EADIYQTPRYLVIGTGKKITLECSQTMGHDKMYWYQQDPGMELHLIHYSYGVNSTEKGDLSSESTVSRIRTEHFPLTLESARPSHTSQYLCASSVPDRCDYNQPQHFGDGTRLSIL.

This chain uses TRBV5-6 with TRBJ1-5, with D unclear. Trimming took 4 bases from V and 0 from J, leaving 11 bases between them. This CDR3 is built from 15 residues. The germline CDR1 and CDR2 sequences are SGHDT and YYEEEE. The CDR3 coding sequence is TGTGCCAGCAGCCGCAGATGGCTTAGCAATCAGCCCCAGCATTTT. As protein: CASSRRWLSNQPQHF.

This rearrangement joins TRBV5-1 to TRBJ2-1, with D maybe TRBD1 (5 bases). Germline loops: CDR1 SGHRS, CDR2 YFSETQ. V lost 0 bases, J lost 5 bases, and 9 bases lay in between. The CDR3 runs to 14 residues. CDR3 DNA: TGCGCCAGCAGCTTGGGACAGTACGACAATGAGCAGTTCTTC. Translation: CASSLGQYDNEQFF.

This chain links TRBV2 with TRBJ2-3; D call uncertain. Germline V gene sequence: CDR1 SNHLY, CDR2 FYNNEI. This CDR3 has 13 amino acids. V was shortened by 7 bases and J by 0 bases, with 8 bases between the two germline ends. CDR3 nucleotides: TGTGCCAGCACCGCAACTAGCACAGATACGCAGTATTTT. Translated, it gives CASTATSTDTQYF.

V is TRBV6-5 and J is TRBJ2-1; 7 nucleotides match TRBD1. CDR1 and CDR2 from the germline V gene are MNHEY and SVGAGI. Trimming removed 5 bases from V and 5 bases from J; junction bases left unmatched: 6. This CDR3 region has 14 residues. CDR3: CASSPRQGHNEQFF. The CDR3 DNA is TGTGCCAGCAGTCCCAGACAGGGTCACAATGAGCAGTTCTTC.